The source of this T cell receptor (beta chain) is a study of a mutant IDH1 vaccine in newly diagnosed glioma. CDR1 and CDR2 (germline): ENHRY, SYGVKD. With 2 bases clipped from V and 1 base from J, the junction kept 8 bases outside the gene matches. This CDR3 has 18 residues. Time point meaning: week 5, during vaccination. Each dose delivered 300 ug of mutant IDH1 20-mer peptide subcutaneously with imiquimod. Comments on this clone: Antigen specificity is unknown.

The table came from immunoSEQ multiplex PCR; TCRdb's copy has only in-frame clones and leaves some out. The sample lists 60,000 or so clones, roughly 80% occurring once. The sequence was obtained from a woman aged 50 to 60 with glioma. Sequencing was performed on PBMCs, taken from a glioma patient whose treatment included an IDH1 peptide vaccine. This chain links TRBV10-3 with TRBJ2-6; 7 nucleotides agree with TRBD1. The CDR3 loop reads CAISEVGTVYSGANVLTF. The CDR3 DNA reads TGTGCCATCAGTGAGGTCGGGACAGTCTATTCTGGGGCCAACGTCCTGACTTTC.